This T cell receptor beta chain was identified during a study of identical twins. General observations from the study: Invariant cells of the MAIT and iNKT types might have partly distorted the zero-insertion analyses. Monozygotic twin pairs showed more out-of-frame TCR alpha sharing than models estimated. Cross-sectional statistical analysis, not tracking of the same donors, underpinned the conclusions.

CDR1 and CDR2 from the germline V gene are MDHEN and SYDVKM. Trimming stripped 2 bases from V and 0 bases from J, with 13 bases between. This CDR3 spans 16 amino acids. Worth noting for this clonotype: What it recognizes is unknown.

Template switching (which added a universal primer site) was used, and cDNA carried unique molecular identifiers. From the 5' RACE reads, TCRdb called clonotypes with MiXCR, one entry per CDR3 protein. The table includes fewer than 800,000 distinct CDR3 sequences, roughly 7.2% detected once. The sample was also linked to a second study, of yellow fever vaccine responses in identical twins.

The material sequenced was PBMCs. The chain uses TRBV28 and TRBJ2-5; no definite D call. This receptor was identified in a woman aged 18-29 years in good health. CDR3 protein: CASSLALGPYQETQYF. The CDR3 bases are TGTGCCAGCAGTTTAGCTTTGGGTCCGTACCAAGAGACCCAGTACTTC.